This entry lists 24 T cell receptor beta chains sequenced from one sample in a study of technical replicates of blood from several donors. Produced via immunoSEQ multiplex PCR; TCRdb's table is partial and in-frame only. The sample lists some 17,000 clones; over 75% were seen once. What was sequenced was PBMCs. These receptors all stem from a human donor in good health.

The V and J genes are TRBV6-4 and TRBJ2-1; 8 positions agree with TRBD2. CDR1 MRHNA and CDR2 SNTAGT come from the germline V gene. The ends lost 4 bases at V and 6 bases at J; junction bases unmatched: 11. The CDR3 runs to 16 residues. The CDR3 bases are TGTGCCAGCAGTGCGCCGGGGGGGGACGGGTCCAATGAGCAGTTCTTC. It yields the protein CASSAPGGDGSNEQFF.

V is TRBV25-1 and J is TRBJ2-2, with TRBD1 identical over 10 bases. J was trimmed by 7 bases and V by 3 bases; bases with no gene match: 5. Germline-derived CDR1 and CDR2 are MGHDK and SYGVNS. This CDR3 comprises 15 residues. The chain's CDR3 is CASSEGTGAIGELFF. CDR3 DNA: TGTGCCAGCAGTGAGGGGACAGGGGCGATCGGGGAGCTGTTTTTT.

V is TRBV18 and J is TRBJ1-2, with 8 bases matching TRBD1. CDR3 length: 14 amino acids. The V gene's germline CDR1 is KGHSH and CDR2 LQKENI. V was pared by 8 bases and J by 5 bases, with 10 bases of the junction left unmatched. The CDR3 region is CASQNDRGGYGYTF. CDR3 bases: TGTGCCAGCCAAAACGACAGGGGCGGGTATGGCTACACCTTC.

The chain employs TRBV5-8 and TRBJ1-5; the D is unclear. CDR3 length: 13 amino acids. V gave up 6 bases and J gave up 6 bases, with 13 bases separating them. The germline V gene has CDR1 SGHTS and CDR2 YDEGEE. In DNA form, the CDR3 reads TGTGCCAGCAACGTGCACCCCGGTCAGCCCCAGCATTTT. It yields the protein CASNVHPGQPQHF.

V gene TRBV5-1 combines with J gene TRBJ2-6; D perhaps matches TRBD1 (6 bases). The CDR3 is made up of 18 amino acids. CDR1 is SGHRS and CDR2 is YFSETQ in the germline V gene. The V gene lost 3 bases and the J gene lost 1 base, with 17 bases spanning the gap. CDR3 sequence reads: CASSSRGGAISGANVLTF. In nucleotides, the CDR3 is TGCGCCAGCAGCTCTCGAGGGGGAGCGATATCTGGGGCCAACGTCCTGACTTTC. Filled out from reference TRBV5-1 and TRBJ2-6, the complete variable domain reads KAGVTQTPRYLIKTRGQQVTLSCSPISGHRSVSWYQQTPGQGLQFLFEYFSETQRNKGNFPGRFSGRQFSNSRSEMNVSTLELGDSALYLCASSSRGGAISGANVLTFGAGSRLTVL.

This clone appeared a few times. As DNA, the CDR3 is TGTGCCAGCAGAGGACAGGGCTACAATCAGCCCCAGCATTTT. Translating it yields CASRGQGYNQPQHF. This rearrangement joins TRBV2 to TRBJ1-5, with 8 bases that match TRBD1. Germline loops: CDR1 SNHLY, CDR2 FYNNEI. The V gene end was trimmed by 6 bases and the J gene end by 3 bases; junction bases not matched to a gene: 4. This CDR3 contains 14 residues.

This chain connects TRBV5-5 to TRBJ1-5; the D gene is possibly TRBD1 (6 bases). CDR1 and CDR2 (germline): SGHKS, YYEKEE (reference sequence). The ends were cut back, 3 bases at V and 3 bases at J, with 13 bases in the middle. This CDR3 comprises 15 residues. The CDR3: CASSSDSIINQPQHF. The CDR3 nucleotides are TGTGCCAGCAGCTCGGACAGTATTATCAATCAGCCCCAGCATTTT.

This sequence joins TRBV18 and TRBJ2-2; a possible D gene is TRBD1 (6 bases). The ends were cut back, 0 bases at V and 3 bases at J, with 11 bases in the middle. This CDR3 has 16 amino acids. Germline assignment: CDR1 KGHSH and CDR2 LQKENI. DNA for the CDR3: TGTGCCAGCTCACCACCCAACAGGGTCGACACCGGGGAGCTGTTTTTT. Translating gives CASSPPNRVDTGELFF.

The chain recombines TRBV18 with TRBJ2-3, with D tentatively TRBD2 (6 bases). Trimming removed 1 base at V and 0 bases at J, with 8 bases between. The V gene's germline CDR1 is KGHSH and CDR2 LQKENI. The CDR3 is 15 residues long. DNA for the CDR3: TGTGCCAGCTCACCACAACTAGCTAGCACAGATACGCAGTATTTT. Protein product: CASSPQLASTDTQYF.

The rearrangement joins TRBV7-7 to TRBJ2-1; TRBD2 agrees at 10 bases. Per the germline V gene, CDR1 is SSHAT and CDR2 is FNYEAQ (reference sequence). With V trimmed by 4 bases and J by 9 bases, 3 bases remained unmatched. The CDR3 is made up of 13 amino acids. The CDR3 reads CASSSSSGGEQFF. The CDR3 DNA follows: TGTGCCAGCAGCTCGTCTAGCGGGGGTGAGCAGTTCTTC.

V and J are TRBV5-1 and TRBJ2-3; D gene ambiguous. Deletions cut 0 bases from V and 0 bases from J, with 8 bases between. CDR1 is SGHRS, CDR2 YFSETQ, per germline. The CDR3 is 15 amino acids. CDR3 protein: CASSLASPSTDTQYF. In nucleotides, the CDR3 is TGCGCCAGCAGCTTGGCGAGTCCCAGCACAGATACGCAGTATTTT.

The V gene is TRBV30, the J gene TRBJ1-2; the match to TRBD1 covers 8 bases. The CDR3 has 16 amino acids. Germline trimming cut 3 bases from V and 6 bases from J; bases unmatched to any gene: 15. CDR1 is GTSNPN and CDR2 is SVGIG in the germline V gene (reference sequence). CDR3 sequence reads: CAWSARRTGKDHGYTF. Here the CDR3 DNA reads TGTGCCTGGAGCGCAAGGAGGACAGGGAAAGACCATGGCTACACCTTC.

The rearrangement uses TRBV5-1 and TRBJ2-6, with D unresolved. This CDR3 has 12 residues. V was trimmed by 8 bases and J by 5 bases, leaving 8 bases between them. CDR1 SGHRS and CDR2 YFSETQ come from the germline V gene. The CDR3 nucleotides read TGCGCCAGTCCCCCTTGGGCCAACGTCCTGACTTTC. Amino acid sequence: CASPPWANVLTF.

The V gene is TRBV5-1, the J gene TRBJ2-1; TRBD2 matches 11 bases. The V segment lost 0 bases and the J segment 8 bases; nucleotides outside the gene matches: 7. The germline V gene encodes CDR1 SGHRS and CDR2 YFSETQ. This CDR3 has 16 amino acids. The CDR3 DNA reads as TGCGCCAGCAGCTTGGGTAGCGGGAGGGCGTTCGATGAGCAGTTCTTC. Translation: CASSLGSGRAFDEQFF.

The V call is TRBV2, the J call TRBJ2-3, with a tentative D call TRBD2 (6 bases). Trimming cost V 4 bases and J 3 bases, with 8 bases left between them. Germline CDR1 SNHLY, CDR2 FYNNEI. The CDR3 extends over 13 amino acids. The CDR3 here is CASSGAGTDTQYF. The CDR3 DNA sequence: TGTGCCAGCAGTGGTGCGGGGACAGATACGCAGTATTTT. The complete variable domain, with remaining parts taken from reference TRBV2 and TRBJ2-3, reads EPEVTQTPSHQVTQMGQEVILRCVPISNHLYFYWYRQILGQKVEFLVSFYNNEISEKSEIFDDQFSVERPDGSNFTLKIRSTKLEDSAMYFCASSGAGTDTQYFGPGTRLTVL.

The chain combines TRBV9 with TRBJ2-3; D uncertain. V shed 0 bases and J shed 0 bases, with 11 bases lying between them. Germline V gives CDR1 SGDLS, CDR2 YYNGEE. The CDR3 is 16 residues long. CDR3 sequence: CASSVGALTSTDTQYF. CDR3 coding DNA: TGTGCCAGCAGCGTAGGAGCCCTAACGAGCACAGATACGCAGTATTTT. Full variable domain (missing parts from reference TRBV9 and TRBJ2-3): DSGVTQTPKHLITATGQRVTLRCSPRSGDLSVYWYQQSLDQGLQFLIQYYNGEERAKGNILERFSAQQFPDLHSELNLSSLELGDSALYFCASSVGALTSTDTQYFGPGTRLTVL.

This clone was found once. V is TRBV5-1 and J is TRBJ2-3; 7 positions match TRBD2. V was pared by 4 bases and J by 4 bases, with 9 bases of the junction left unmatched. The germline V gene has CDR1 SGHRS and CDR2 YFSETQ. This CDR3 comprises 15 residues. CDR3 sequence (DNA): TGCGCCAGCAGCAATAGCGGGTCGCCCCCAGATACGCAGTATTTT. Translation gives CASSNSGSPPDTQYF.

CDR3 protein: CASSQQGAWYNEQFF. DNA of the CDR3: TGTGCCAGCTCACAGCAGGGGGCATGGTACAATGAGCAGTTCTTC. The rearrangement uses TRBV18 and TRBJ2-1; 8 nucleotides align to TRBD1. V shed 4 bases and J 4 bases; nucleotides not matched to a gene: 6. From germline, CDR1 is KGHSH and CDR2 LQKENI. This CDR3 is built from 15 residues. Full variable domain (rest looked up from reference TRBV18 and TRBJ2-1): NAGVMQNPRHLVRRRGQEARLRCSPMKGHSHVYWYRQLPEEGLKFMVYLQKENIIDESGMPKERFSAEFPKEGPSILRIQQVVRGDSAAYFCASSQQGAWYNEQFFGPGTRLTVL.

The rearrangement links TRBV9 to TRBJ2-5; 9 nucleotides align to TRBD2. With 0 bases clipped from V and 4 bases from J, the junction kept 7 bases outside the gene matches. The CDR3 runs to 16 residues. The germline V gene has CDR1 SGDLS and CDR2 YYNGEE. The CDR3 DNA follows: TGTGCCAGCAGCGTAGGAGGAGCGGGAGGAGGAGAGACCCAGTACTTC. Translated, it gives CASSVGGAGGGETQYF.

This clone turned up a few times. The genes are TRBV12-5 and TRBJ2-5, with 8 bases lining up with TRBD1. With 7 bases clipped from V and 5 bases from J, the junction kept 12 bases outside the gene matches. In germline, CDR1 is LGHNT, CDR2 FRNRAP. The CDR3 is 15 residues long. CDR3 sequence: CASALTSRGLETQYF. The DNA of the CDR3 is TGTGCTAGTGCCCTCACCAGCAGGGGGCTGGAGACCCAGTACTTC.

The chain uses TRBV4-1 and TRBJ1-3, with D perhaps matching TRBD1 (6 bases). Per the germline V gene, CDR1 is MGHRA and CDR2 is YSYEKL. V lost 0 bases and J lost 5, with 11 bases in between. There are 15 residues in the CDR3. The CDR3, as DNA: TGCGCCAGCAGCCAAGAGGGGGGGCGCAGAAACACCATATATTTT. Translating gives CASSQEGGRRNTIYF.

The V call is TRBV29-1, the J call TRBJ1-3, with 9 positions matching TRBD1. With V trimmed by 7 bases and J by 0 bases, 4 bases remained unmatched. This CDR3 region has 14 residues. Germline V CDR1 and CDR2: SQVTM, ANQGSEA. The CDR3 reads CSGRTGDSGNTIYF. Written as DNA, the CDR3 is TGCAGCGGCCGGACAGGGGACTCTGGAAACACCATATATTTT.

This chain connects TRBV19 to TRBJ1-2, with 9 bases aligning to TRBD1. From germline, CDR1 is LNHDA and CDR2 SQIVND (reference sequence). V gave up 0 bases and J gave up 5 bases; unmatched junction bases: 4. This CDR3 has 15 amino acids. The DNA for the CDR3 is TGTGCCAGTAGTATAGAGGGGACAGGGCTGTATGGCTACACCTTC. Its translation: CASSIEGTGLYGYTF.

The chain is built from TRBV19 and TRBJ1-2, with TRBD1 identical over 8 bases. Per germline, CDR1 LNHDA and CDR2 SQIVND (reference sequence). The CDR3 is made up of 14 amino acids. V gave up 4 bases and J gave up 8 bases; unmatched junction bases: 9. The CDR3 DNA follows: TGTGCCAGTAGTAGGGGAGACAGGGGTAAAGGCTACACCTTC. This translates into CASSRGDRGKGYTF.